This TCR beta chain was sequenced during a study of cytomegalovirus exposure and HLA in healthy donors. Study-wide results and limits: In a later analysis, productive TCRs from donors in an Asian-associated ancestry cluster reportedly carried fewer N-insertions than the cohort mean. Reportedly, TCR beta sequences accurately predicted HLA-A and HLA-B alleles in most subjects. The study recorded 150 to 200 TCR beta chains that were cytomegalovirus-associated.

Points on this clone: Its specificity is unknown.

13 Jbeta primers and 60 Vbeta primers were used for the PCR. Method: immunoSEQ multiplex PCR; TCRdb's copy keeps in-frame clones and lacks some. The data show about 130,000 clones, about 84% seen once. V dropped 7 bases and J dropped 4 bases, with 7 bases sitting between them. The CDR3 spans 10 residues. The germline V gene encodes CDR1 SQVTM and CDR2 ANQGSEA. The genes are TRBV29-1 and TRBJ2-5; perhaps TRBD2 as D (5 bases). The source material was PBMCs. This clonotype was obtained from a man aged 35 to 55 in good health and CMV-seronegative. CDR3 nucleotide sequence: TGCAGCGGGGGAGTAGAGACCCAGTACTTC. This gives the protein CSGGVETQYF.